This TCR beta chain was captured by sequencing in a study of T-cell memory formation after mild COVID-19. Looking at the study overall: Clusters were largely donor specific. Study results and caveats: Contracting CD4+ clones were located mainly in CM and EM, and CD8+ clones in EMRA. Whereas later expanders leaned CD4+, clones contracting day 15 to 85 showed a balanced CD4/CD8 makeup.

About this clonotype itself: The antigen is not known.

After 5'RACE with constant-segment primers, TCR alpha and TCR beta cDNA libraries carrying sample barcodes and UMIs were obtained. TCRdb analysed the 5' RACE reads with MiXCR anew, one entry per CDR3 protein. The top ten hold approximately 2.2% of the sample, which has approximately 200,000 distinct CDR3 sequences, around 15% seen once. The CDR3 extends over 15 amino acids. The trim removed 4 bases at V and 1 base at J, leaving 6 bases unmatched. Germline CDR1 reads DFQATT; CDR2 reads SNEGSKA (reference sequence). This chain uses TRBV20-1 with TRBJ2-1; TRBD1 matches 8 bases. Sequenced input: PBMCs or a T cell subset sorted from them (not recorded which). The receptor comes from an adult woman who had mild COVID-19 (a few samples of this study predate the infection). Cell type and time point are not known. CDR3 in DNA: TGCAGTGCTACCCCCGGACAGGGTTCCTACAATGAGCAGTTCTTC. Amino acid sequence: CSATPGQGSYNEQFF.